One sample yielded the 5 T cell receptor beta chains listed below, sequenced in a study of cytomegalovirus exposure and HLA in healthy donors. Primers for the PCR totalled 60 Vbeta and 13 Jbeta. TCRdb's table, derived via immunoSEQ multiplex PCR, lists solely in-frame clones and lacks some. The table has approximately 300,000 clones, 80% seen once; the top ten hold about 0.3%. The source material was PBMCs. The source of these receptors is a girl aged 2-10 years in good health and CMV-seronegative.

This clone appeared a single time. The V call is TRBV28, the J call TRBJ1-5; the D is unclear. V lost 10 bases and J 3 bases, leaving 13 bases between the germline ends. Germline CDR1 is MDHEN and CDR2 is SYDVKM. This CDR3 has 13 amino acids. The CDR3: CATEEALNQPQHF. The CDR3, as DNA: TGTGCCACCGAAGAGGCCCTCAATCAGCCCCAGCATTTT.

This clone was found a few times. This sequence joins TRBV9 and TRBJ2-2; 8 bases are shared with TRBD1. Unmatched junction bases numbered 6, after V lost 4 bases and J lost 1 base. In germline, CDR1 is SGDLS, CDR2 YYNGEE. The CDR3 has 16 amino acids. CDR3 protein: CASSFPGTGNTGELFF. CDR3 in DNA: TGTGCCAGCAGCTTCCCCGGGACAGGGAACACCGGGGAGCTGTTTTTT.

The chain has TRBV6-5 and TRBJ1-5; D gene uncertain. Trimming took off 2 bases at V and 4 bases at J, with 6 bases between the two ends. CDR3 size: 13 residues. Per germline, CDR1 MNHEY and CDR2 SVGAGI. CDR3 loop: CASSYAGNQPQHF. CDR3 in DNA: TGTGCCAGCAGTTACGCGGGAAATCAGCCCCAGCATTTT.

V usage is TRBV27 and J usage is TRBJ2-5; 7 bases align to TRBD2. Near its end, the DNA agrees better with TRBJ2-7, so the J call may be wrong. Germline V gene data show CDR1 as MNHEY and CDR2 as SMNVEV (reference sequence). The CDR3 is 14 residues long. CDR3 amino acids: CASSFSGETYEQYF. The CDR3 region has the DNA TGTGCCAGCAGTTTCAGCGGGGAAACCTACGAGCAGTACTTC.

As concerns this clone: The junction does not match germline at one end; this may be a read error. In the same sample, other DNA sequences code for this CDR3. V and J are TRBV29-1 and TRBJ2-2, with 9 nucleotides matching TRBD1. Per the germline V gene, CDR1 is SQVTM and CDR2 is ANQGSEA. This CDR3 region has 15 residues. The CDR3 DNA follows: TGTAGCGTTGGTCTCACAGGGGGCCTGGGTGGGGAGCTGTTTTTT. Translation: CSVGLTGGLGGELFF.